One and the same sample provided the 10 T cell receptor beta chains below, sequenced in a study of blood T cells in healthy people across ages (dated by TCRdb to 2015 to 2017). Library method: 5' RACE. TCRdb lists the instrument as Illumina HiSeq 2500. A second PCR of roughly 7 to 12 cycles was performed with a sample-barcoded 5' primer and a J-beta primer mix. TCRdb's own reprocessing of the public reads used fastp at Q25 and MiXCR and kept productive beta chains. For every CDR3 protein sequence, its rows merge into one entry that carries the most common genes and DNA. The sample contains some 640,000 distinct CDR3 sequences, about 52% of them found a single time. Around 32% of the sample is in the top ten clones. The sample consisted of blood. The source is a woman aged 60-70 years in good health.

The chain carries TRBV24-1 and TRBJ2-1; 7 nucleotides line up with TRBD2. This CDR3 is 19 amino acids long. Germline CDR1 reads KGHDR; CDR2 reads SFDVKD. The trim removed 1 base at V and 4 bases at J, leaving 15 bases unmatched. The CDR3 DNA reads as TGTGCCACCAGTGATTTCTCCCCCAGACTAGCTGCTAGTTACAATGAGCAGTTCTTC. Encoded protein: CATSDFSPRLAASYNEQFF.

V gene TRBV27 combines with J gene TRBJ1-1; no firm D call. The V and J ends lost 8 bases and 0 bases respectively, with 10 bases between them. The CDR3 is 13 amino acids. Germline V CDR1 and CDR2: MNHEY, SMNVEV (reference sequence). CDR3 protein: CASEFRVNTEAFF. The DNA of the CDR3 is TGTGCCAGCGAGTTTCGGGTGAACACTGAAGCTTTCTTT.

This clonotype was picked up a small number of times. The junction departs from the called germline gene at one end, perhaps through a read error. The chain carries TRBV7-7 and TRBJ2-1; TRBD1 or TRBD2 may be the D gene (5 bases each). Germline values: CDR1 SSHAT, CDR2 FNYEAQ (reference sequence). This CDR3 is 13 amino acids long. CDR3 loop: CASSLERGNEQFF. The CDR3, as DNA: TGTGCTAGCAGCTTAGAGAGGGGCAATGAGCAGTTCTTC.

The chain couples TRBV19 to TRBJ2-4, with 11 bases lining up with TRBD2. The closer fit of TRBJ2-7 to the DNA end suggests the J call may be wrong. CDR3 length: 14 residues. Per germline, CDR1 LNHDA and CDR2 SQIVND (reference sequence). The DNA for the CDR3 is TGTGCCAGTAGCACTAGCGGGAGTTTCTACGAGCAGTACTTC. Protein product: CASSTSGSFYEQYF.

The V call is TRBV6-6, the J call TRBJ2-5; D is unclear. Near its end, the DNA agrees better with TRBJ2-7, so the J call may be wrong. The CDR3 is 13 amino acids. Per germline, CDR1 MNHNY and CDR2 SVGAGI (reference sequence). The CDR3 here is CASSYLGHTEQYF. DNA of the CDR3: TGTGCCAGCAGTTACTTGGGCCACACCGAGCAGTACTTC.

Notes on this clonotype: A much bigger clone sits one base away, suggesting this may be a read error. This chain joins TRBV29-1 and TRBJ2-7, with D perhaps TRBD2 (6 bases). Per germline, CDR1 SQVTM and CDR2 ANQGSEA. Deletions cut 7 bases from V and 7 bases from J, with 17 bases between. The CDR3 covers 12 residues. Written as DNA, the CDR3 is TGCAGCGGCGGCGGGGCAGATTCAGAGCAGTACTTC. Translated: CSGGGADSEQYF.

The chain has TRBV15 and TRBJ1-6, with D possibly matching TRBD1 (5 bases). Germline CDR1 and CDR2: LNHNV and YYDKDF (reference sequence). Between the trimmed V and J ends, which lost 5 bases and 7 bases, there was a span of 12 bases. The CDR3 runs 14 residues. The DNA of the CDR3 is TGTGCCACCAGCCGCCGGGACGGAAATTCACCCCTCCACTTT. Translated: CATSRRDGNSPLHF.

This clonotype has just a few counts. The CDR3 DNA reads as TGTGCCAGCAGTTTGACAGGGGGTGATCAGCCCCAGCATTTT. It specifies CASSLTGGDQPQHF. The chain is built from TRBV28 and TRBJ1-5, with TRBD1 identical over 9 bases. Unmatched junction bases numbered 2, after V lost 3 bases and J lost 5 bases. Germline V lookup: CDR1 MDHEN, CDR2 SYDVKM. The CDR3 length is 14 residues.

As concerns this clonotype: Germline is not matched at one junction end, which may reflect a read error. The chain is built from TRBV28 and TRBJ2-4; TRBD2 aligns across 14 bases. Germline lookup yields CDR1 MDHEN and CDR2 SYDVKM. This CDR3 has 18 amino acids. CDR3 nucleotide sequence: TGTGCCAGCAGTTTATGGGGGACTAGCGGGAGAGCCAAAAGCATTCAGTACTTC. Translation gives CASSLWGTSGRAKSIQYF.

This clonotype was picked up a small number of times. V usage is TRBV10-3 and J usage is TRBJ2-1; 12 bases line up with TRBD2. Germline CDR1 reads ENHRY; CDR2 reads SYGVKD. J gave up 5 bases and V 10 bases, and 9 bases lay outside the gene matches. The CDR3 totals 15 residues. This chain's CDR3 is CATRVGLAGNNEQFF. The CDR3 nucleotides read TGTGCCACCAGGGTCGGACTAGCGGGAAACAATGAGCAGTTCTTC.